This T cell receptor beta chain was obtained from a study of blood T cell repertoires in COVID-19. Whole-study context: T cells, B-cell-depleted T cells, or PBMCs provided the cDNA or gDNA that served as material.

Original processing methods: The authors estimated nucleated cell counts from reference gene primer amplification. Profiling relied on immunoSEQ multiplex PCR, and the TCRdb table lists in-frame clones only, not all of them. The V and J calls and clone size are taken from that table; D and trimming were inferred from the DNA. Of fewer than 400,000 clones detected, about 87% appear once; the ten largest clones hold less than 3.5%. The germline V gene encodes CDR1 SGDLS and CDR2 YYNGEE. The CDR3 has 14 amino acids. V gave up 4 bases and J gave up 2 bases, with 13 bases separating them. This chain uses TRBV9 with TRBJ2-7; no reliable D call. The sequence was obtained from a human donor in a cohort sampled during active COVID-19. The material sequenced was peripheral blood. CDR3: CASSPPGPTYEQYF. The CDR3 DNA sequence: TGTGCCAGCAGCCCCCCGGGTCCCACCTACGAGCAGTACTTC.